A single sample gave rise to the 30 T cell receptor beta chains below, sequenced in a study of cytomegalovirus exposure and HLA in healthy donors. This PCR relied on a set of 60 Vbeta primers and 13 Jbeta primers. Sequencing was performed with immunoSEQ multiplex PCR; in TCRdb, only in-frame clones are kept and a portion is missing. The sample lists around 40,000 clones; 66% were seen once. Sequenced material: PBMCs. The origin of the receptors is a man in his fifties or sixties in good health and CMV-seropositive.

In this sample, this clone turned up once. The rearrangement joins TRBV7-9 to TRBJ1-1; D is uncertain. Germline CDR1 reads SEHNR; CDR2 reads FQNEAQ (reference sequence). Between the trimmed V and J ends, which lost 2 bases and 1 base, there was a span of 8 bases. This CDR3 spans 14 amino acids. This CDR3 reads CASSLLAANTEAFF. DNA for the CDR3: TGTGCCAGCAGCTTACTTGCGGCGAACACTGAAGCTTTCTTT. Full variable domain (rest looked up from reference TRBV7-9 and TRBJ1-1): DTGVSQNPRHKITKRGQNVTFRCDPISEHNRLYWYRQTLGQGPEFLTYFQNEAQLEKSRLLSDRFSAERPKGSFSTLEIQRTEQGDSAMYLCASSLLAANTEAFFGQGTRLTVV.

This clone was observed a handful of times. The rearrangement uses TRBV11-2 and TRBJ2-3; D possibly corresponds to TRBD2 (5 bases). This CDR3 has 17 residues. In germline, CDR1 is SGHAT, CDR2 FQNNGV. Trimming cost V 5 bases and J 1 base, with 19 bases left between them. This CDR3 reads CASSPRETTSGTDTQYF. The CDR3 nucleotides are TGTGCCAGCAGCCCACGAGAGACTACTAGTGGCACAGATACGCAGTATTTT.

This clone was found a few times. The CDR3 DNA is TGCGCCAGCAGTCGGGGACAGGGGTACACCGGGGAGCTGTTTTTT. This gives the protein CASSRGQGYTGELFF. The rearrangement links TRBV4-1 to TRBJ2-2, with TRBD1 matching over 10 bases. The germline gives CDR1 MGHRA, CDR2 YSYEKL. The CDR3 sequence is 15 residues long. V dropped 6 bases and J dropped 3; count of bases not matched to a gene: 4.

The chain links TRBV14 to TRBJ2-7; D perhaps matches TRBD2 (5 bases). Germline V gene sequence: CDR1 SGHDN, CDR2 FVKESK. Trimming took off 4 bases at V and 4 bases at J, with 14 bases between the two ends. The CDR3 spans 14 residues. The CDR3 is CASSPLGPLYEQYF. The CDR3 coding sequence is TGTGCCAGCAGCCCACTAGGCCCTCTTTACGAGCAGTACTTC.

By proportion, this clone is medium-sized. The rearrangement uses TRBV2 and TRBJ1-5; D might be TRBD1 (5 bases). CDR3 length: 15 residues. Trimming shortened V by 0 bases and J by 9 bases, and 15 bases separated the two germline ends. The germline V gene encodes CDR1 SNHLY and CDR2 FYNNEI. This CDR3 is CASSEAGQGVRPQHF. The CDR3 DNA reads TGTGCCAGCAGTGAAGCGGGGCAGGGCGTTCGGCCCCAGCATTTT.

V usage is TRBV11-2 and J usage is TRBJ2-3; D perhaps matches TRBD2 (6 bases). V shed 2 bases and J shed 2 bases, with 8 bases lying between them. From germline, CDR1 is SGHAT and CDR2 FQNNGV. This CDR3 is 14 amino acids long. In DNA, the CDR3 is TGTGCCAGCAGCTTAAGGGACTTCACAGATACGCAGTATTTT. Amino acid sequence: CASSLRDFTDTQYF.

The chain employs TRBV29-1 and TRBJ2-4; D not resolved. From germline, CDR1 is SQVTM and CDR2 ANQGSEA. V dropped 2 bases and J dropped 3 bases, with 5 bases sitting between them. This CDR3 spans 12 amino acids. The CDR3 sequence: CSVEPSKNIQYF. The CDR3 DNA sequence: TGCAGCGTTGAACCGAGCAAAAACATTCAGTACTTC.

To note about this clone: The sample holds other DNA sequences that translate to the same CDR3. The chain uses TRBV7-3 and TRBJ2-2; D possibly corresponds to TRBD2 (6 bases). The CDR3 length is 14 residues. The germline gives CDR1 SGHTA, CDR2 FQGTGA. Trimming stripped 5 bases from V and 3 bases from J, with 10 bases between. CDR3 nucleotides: TGTGCCAGCAGCCGGGGCGGGGACACCGGGGAGCTGTTTTTT. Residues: CASSRGGDTGELFF.

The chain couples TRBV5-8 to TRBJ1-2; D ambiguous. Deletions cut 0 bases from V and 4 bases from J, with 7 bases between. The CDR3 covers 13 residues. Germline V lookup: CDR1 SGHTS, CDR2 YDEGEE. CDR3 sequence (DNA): TGTGCCAGCAGCTTGGTGGGGAGCTATGGCTACACCTTC. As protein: CASSLVGSYGYTF.

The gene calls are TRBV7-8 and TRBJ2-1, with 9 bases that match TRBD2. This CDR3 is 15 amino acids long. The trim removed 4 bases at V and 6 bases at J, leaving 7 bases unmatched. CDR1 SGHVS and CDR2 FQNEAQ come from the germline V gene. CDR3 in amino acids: CASSWVAGGPNEQFF. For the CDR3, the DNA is TGTGCCAGCAGCTGGGTGGCGGGGGGGCCCAATGAGCAGTTCTTC.

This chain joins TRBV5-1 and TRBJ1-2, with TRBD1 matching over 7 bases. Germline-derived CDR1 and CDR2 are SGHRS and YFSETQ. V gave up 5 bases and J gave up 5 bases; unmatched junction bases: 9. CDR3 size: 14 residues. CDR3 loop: CASREIGTEYGYTF. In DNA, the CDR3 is TGCGCCAGCAGAGAAATAGGGACAGAGTATGGCTACACCTTC.

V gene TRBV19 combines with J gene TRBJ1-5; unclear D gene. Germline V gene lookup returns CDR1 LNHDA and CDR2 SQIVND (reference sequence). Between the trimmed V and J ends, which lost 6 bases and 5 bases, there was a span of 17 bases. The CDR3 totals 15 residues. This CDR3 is CASSPTRGRDQPQHF. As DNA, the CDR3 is TGTGCCAGTAGCCCGACGCGAGGGAGAGATCAGCCCCAGCATTTT.

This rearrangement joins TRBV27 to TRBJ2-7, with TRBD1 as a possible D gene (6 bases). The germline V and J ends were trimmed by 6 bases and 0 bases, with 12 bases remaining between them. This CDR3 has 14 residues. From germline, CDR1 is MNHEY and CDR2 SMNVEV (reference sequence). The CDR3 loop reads CASSPGTPSYEQYF. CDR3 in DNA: TGTGCCAGCAGCCCCGGGACACCCTCCTACGAGCAGTACTTC.

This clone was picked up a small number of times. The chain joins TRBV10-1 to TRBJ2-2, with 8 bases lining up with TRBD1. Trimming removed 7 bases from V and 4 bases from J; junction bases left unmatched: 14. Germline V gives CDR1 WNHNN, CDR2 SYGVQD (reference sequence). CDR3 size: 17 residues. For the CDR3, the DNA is TGCGCCAGCAACAATACTCGTGGACAGGGAGGCACCGGGGAGCTGTTTTTT. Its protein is CASNNTRGQGGTGELFF.

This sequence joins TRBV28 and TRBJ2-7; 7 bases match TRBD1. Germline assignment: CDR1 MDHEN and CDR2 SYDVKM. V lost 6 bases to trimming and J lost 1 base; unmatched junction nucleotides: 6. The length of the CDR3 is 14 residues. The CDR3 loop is CASSKGGRSYEQYF. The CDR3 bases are TGTGCCAGCAGCAAAGGGGGCCGATCCTACGAGCAGTACTTC. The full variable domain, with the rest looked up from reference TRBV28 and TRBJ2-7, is DVKVTQSSRYLVKRTGEKVFLECVQDMDHENMFWYRQDPGLGLRLIYFSYDVKMKEKGDIPEGYSVSREKKERFSLILESASTNQTSMYLCASSKGGRSYEQYFGPGTRLTVT.

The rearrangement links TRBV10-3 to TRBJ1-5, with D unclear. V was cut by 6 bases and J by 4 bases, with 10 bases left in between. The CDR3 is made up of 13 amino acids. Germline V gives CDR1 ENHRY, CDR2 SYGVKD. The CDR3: CAISVTENQPQHF. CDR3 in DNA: TGTGCCATCAGCGTCACAGAGAATCAGCCCCAGCATTTT.

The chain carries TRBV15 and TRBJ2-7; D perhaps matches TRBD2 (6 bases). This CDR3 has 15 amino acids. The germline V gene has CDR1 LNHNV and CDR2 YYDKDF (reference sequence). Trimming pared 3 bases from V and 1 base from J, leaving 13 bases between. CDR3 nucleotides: TGTGCCACCAGCAGCGGGCGGGGAGCTTCCTACGAGCAGTACTTC. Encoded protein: CATSSGRGASYEQYF. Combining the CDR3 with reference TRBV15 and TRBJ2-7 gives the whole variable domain DAMVIQNPRYQVTQFGKPVTLSCSQTLNHNVMYWYQQKSSQAPKLLFHYYDKDFNNEADTPDNFQSRRPNTSFCFLDIRSPGLGDTAMYLCATSSGRGASYEQYFGPGTRLTVT.

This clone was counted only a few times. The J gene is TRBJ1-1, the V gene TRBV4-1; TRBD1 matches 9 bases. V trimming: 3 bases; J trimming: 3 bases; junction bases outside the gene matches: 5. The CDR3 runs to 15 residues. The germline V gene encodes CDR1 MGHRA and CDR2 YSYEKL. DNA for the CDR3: TGCGCCAGCAGCCATGGGGACAGGGTAGACACTGAAGCTTTCTTT. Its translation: CASSHGDRVDTEAFF.

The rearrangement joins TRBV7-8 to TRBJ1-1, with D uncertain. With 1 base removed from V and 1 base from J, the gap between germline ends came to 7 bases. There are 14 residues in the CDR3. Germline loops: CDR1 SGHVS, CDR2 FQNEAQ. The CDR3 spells CASSLGLKNTEAFF. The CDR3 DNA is TGTGCCAGCAGCTTAGGGCTCAAGAACACTGAAGCTTTCTTT.

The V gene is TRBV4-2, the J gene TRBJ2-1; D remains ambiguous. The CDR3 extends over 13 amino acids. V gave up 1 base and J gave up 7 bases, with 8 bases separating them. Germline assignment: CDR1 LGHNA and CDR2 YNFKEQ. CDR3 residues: CASSQGVGNEQFF. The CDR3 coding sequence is TGTGCCAGCAGCCAAGGGGTCGGGAATGAGCAGTTCTTC.

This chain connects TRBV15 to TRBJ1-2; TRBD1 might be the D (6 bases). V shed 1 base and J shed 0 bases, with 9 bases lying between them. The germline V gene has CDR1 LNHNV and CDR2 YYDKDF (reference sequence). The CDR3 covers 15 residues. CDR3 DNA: TGTGCCACCAGCAGAGGAGGGGGAGCTAACTATGGCTACACCTTC. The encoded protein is CATSRGGGANYGYTF.

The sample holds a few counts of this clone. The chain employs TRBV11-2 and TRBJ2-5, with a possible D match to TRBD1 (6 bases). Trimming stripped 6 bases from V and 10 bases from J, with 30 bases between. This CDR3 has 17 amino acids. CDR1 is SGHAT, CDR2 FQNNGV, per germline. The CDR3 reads CASRRLSGRGPSMGQYF. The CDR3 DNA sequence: TGTGCCAGCAGGAGGCTATCGGGCAGGGGTCCCTCAATGGGCCAGTACTTC.

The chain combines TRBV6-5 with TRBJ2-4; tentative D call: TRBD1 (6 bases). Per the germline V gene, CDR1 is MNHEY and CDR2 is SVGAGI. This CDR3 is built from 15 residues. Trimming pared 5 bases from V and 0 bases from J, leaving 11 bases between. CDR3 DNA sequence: TGTGCCAGCAGTCCAGGGGTCCTAGCCAAAAACATTCAGTACTTC. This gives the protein CASSPGVLAKNIQYF.

CDR3: CASSSVNTDTQYF. CDR3 in DNA: TGTGCCAGCAGCTCCGTAAACACAGATACGCAGTATTTT. The J gene is TRBJ2-3, the V gene TRBV11-3; D unresolved. The CDR3 contains 13 residues. Germline V gene sequence: CDR1 SGHNT, CDR2 YENEEA. Trimming stripped 4 bases from V and 2 bases from J, with 7 bases between.

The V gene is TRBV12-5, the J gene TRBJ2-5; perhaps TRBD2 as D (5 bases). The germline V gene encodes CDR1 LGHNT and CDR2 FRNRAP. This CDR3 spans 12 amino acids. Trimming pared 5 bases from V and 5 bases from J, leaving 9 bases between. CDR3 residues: CASGPGEETQYF. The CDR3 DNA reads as TGTGCTAGTGGTCCTGGGGAGGAGACCCAGTACTTC.

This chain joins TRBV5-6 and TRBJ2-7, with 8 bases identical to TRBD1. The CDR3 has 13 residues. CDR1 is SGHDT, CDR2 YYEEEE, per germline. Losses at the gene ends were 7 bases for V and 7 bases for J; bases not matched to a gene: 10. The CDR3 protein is CASQPTGGTEQYF. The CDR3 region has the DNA TGTGCCAGCCAACCTACAGGGGGAACTGAGCAGTACTTC.

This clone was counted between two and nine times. CDR3: CASSLGRDTQYF. In nucleotides, the CDR3 is TGCGCCAGCAGCTTGGGCAGAGATACGCAGTATTTT. The rearrangement uses TRBV5-1 and TRBJ2-3; unclear D gene. The CDR3 length is 12 residues. Trimming stripped 0 bases from V and 5 bases from J, with 4 bases between. Per germline, CDR1 SGHRS and CDR2 YFSETQ.

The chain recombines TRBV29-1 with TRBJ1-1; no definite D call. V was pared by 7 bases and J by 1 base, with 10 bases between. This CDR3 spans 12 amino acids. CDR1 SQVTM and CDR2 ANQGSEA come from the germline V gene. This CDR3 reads CSARVENTEAFF. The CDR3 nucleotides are TGCAGCGCGAGAGTCGAGAACACTGAAGCTTTCTTT.

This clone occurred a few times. The CDR3 spells CASSRGSTNEKLFF. The CDR3 DNA reads TGTGCCAGCAGTAGGGGGTCAACTAATGAAAAACTGTTTTTT. The rearrangement links TRBV11-2 to TRBJ1-4; possible D gene TRBD1, 6 bases. Germline V gene data show CDR1 as SGHAT and CDR2 as FQNNGV. The V end lost 6 bases, the J end lost 0 bases, and 8 bases lay between the germline ends. CDR3 length: 14 amino acids.

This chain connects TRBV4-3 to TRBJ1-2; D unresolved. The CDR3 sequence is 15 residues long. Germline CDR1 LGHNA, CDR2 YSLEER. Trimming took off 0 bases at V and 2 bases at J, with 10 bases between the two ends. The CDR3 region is CASSQEVSGNYGYTF. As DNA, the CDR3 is TGCGCCAGCAGCCAAGAGGTATCCGGGAACTATGGCTACACCTTC.